Each of the 21 T cell receptor beta chains below was sequenced from the same sample in a study of CD8 T cells in Susac syndrome. The RNA, about 0.5 to 1 ug, was put through reverse transcription using random hexamers. TCRdb used MiXCR to reprocess the immunoSEQ multiplex PCR reads, holding one entry per CDR3 protein. The top ten clones hold over 0.1% of a sample with some 260,000 distinct CDR3 sequences, more than 75% of them seen once. Material for sequencing was CD8+ T cells from PBMCs. These receptors were collected from a human donor with multiple sclerosis.

The rearrangement links TRBV19 to TRBJ2-1; 9 nucleotides agree with TRBD1. The J segment lost 6 bases and the V segment lost 7 bases, leaving 7 bases of the junction unmatched. CDR3 length equals 14 residues. The germline gives CDR1 LNHDA, CDR2 SQIVND (reference sequence). In DNA form, the CDR3 reads TGTGCCAGTAAGACCGGGACAGGGATCAATGAGCAGTTCTTC. This encodes CASKTGTGINEQFF.

J is TRBJ2-1 and V is TRBV21-1; TRBD2 is taken as the D call from the table, unchecked against the DNA. TRBV21-1 is noted as a pseudogene. The CDR3 contains 16 residues. The CDR3 is CASSKESSGRDNEQFF. For the CDR3, the DNA is TGTGCCAGCAGCAAGGAGTCTAGCGGGAGGGACAATGAGCAGTTCTTC.

The chain has TRBV28 and TRBJ2-7, with a possible D match to TRBD2 (5 bases). Germline lookup yields CDR1 MDHEN and CDR2 SYDVKM. The CDR3 covers 16 residues. Trimming removed 6 bases from V and 3 bases from J, with 21 bases in between. The CDR3 region has the DNA TGTGCCAGCAGCCCTCAAAGCGGCCTCTTTCTCTACGAGCAGTACTTC. It translates to CASSPQSGLFLYEQYF.

The genes are TRBV27 and TRBJ2-7; D assignment may be TRBD1 or TRBD2 (5 bases each). Germline-derived CDR1 and CDR2 are MNHEY and SMNVEV (reference sequence). V was cut by 2 bases and J by 4 bases, with 12 bases left in between. CDR3 length: 14 amino acids. The CDR3 is CASSLEGIPYEQYF. The CDR3 DNA follows: TGTGCCAGCAGTTTAGAGGGGATTCCATACGAGCAGTACTTC.

The V gene is TRBV2, the J gene TRBJ2-7; D ambiguous. From germline, CDR1 is SNHLY and CDR2 FYNNEI. Trimming pared 7 bases from V and 4 bases from J, leaving 5 bases between. The CDR3 is 10 amino acids. In nucleotides, the CDR3 is TGTGCCAGCACTACTTACGAGCAGTACTTC. It specifies CASTTYEQYF.

About this clonotype itself: Its ends do not fully match the called genes, so a read error is possible. This rearrangement joins TRBV4-2 to TRBJ2-3; 7 nucleotides align to TRBD2. This CDR3 spans 19 amino acids. Germline CDR1 LGHNA, CDR2 YNFKEQ. The CDR3 is CASSQVKAGPESGTDTRYF. The DNA of the CDR3 is TGTGCCAGCAGCCAAGTAAAAGCGGGGCCGGAGTCTGGTACAGATACGCGGTATTTT.

The chain is built from TRBV4-1 and TRBJ2-7; 9 nucleotides line up with TRBD2. The V gene end was trimmed by 1 base and the J gene end by 2 bases; junction bases not matched to a gene: 0. Germline CDR1 and CDR2: MGHRA and YSYEKL. There are 14 residues in the CDR3. The CDR3 DNA reads as TGCGCCAGCAGCCAAGTAGCGGGAGCCTACGAGCAGTACTTC. This gives the protein CASSQVAGAYEQYF.

The chain couples TRBV27 to TRBJ2-7; 7 bases align to TRBD1. Germline CDR1 MNHEY, CDR2 SMNVEV (reference sequence). The CDR3 runs 14 residues. V lost 0 bases to trimming and J lost 4 bases; unmatched junction nucleotides: 3. CDR3 residues: CASSLSGQIYEQYF. The CDR3 DNA is TGTGCCAGCAGTTTATCGGGACAGATTTACGAGCAGTACTTC.

CDR3 in amino acids: CASSLSAEYYNEQFF. The CDR3 bases are TGTGCCAGCAGCTTGAGTGCGGAGTATTACAATGAGCAGTTCTTC. The chain is built from TRBV5-4 and TRBJ2-1; D gene unclear. Germline CDR1 reads SGHNT; CDR2 reads YYREEE (reference sequence). V lost 1 base to trimming and J lost 4 bases, with 12 bases between them. CDR3 length: 15 residues.

In DNA, the CDR3 is TGTGCCACCACCCCCCCAGGGGGCTCAGCCTACGAGCAGTACTTC. Amino acids: CATTPPGGSAYEQYF. V and J are TRBV13 and TRBJ2-7, with 8 positions matching TRBD1. V lost 10 bases, J lost 2 bases, and 13 bases stayed unmatched. Germline V gives CDR1 PRHDT, CDR2 FYEKMQ (reference sequence). The CDR3 has 15 residues.

In its sample, this clonotype was seen once. This rearrangement joins TRBV20-1 to TRBJ2-5, with D unresolved. Germline-derived CDR1 and CDR2 are DFQATT and SNEGSKA (reference sequence). Trimming took 1 base from V and 2 from J, leaving 11 bases between them. The CDR3 consists of 14 residues. The DNA for the CDR3 is TGCAGTGCTAGAGTGCGGCACAGACAAGAGACCCAGTACTTC. Its protein is CSARVRHRQETQYF.

The V and J genes are TRBV24-1 and TRBJ2-2; D might be TRBD2 (5 bases). Trimming shortened V by 0 bases and J by 1 base, and 8 bases separated the two germline ends. The CDR3 contains 16 residues. Looked up from germline, CDR1 is KGHDR and CDR2 is SFDVKD. The CDR3 DNA follows: TGTGCCACCAGTGATTTGGCGGAGGAGAACACCGGGGAGCTGTTTTTT. This sequence encodes CATSDLAEENTGELFF.

The chain combines TRBV20-1 with TRBJ2-7, with unresolved D. The CDR3 loop spans 11 amino acids. The V end lost 0 bases, the J end lost 3 bases, and 3 bases lay between the germline ends. Germline-derived CDR1 and CDR2 are DFQATT and SNEGSKA (reference sequence). CDR3 nucleotide sequence: TGCAGTGCTAGAGAGGGCTACGAGCAGTACTTC. Its protein is CSAREGYEQYF.

The chain carries TRBV27 and TRBJ2-2; tentative D call: TRBD2 (6 bases). The CDR3 consists of 16 residues. The germline gives CDR1 MNHEY, CDR2 SMNVEV (reference sequence). Trimming cost V 5 bases and J 6 bases, with 19 bases left between them. The CDR3, as DNA: TGTGCCAGCAGTCCGGGGACCGCCCCGGGGGCCGGGGAGCTGTTTTTT. Residues: CASSPGTAPGAGELFF.

This chain links TRBV19 with TRBJ2-7; D possibly uses TRBD1 or TRBD2 (5 bases each). The V gene's germline CDR1 is LNHDA and CDR2 SQIVND (reference sequence). CDR3 size: 13 residues. Trimming shortened V by 4 bases and J by 7 bases, and 14 bases separated the two germline ends. CDR3 sequence: CASSRDPGWEQYF. The CDR3 DNA reads TGTGCCAGTAGTAGGGACCCTGGATGGGAGCAGTACTTC.

This chain uses TRBV9 with TRBJ2-2, with 7 bases identical to TRBD2. CDR1 is SGDLS and CDR2 is YYNGEE in the germline V gene. V dropped 4 bases and J dropped 0; count of bases not matched to a gene: 3. This CDR3 spans 15 amino acids. The CDR3 DNA sequence: TGTGCCAGCAGCCCTAGCGGCGCGAACACCGGGGAGCTGTTTTTT. This gives the protein CASSPSGANTGELFF. Full variable domain (rest looked up from reference TRBV9 and TRBJ2-2): DSGVTQTPKHLITATGQRVTLRCSPRSGDLSVYWYQQSLDQGLQFLIQYYNGEERAKGNILERFSAQQFPDLHSELNLSSLELGDSALYFCASSPSGANTGELFFGEGSRLTVL.

CDR3 bases: TGTGCCAGCAGTGAAGCGCTTGATGGGTTGGGCTCAGCTAACTATGGCTACACCTTC. Translation: CASSEALDGLGSANYGYTF. The chain joins TRBV2 to TRBJ1-2; D gene ambiguous. This CDR3 contains 19 residues. Trimming took 0 bases from V and 0 from J, leaving 20 bases between them. Germline V gene data show CDR1 as SNHLY and CDR2 as FYNNEI.

The chain employs TRBV28 and TRBJ2-5, with 8 bases aligning to TRBD2. CDR3 length equals 16 residues. The junction had 11 bases not matched to a gene; V was cut back by 6 bases and J by 2 bases. Germline V gene lookup returns CDR1 MDHEN and CDR2 SYDVKM. The CDR3 sequence: CASSPLGSGVQETQYF. CDR3 bases: TGTGCCAGCAGCCCCCTGGGTAGCGGGGTACAAGAGACCCAGTACTTC.

This clonotype was found once. Its ends do not fully match the called genes, so a read error is possible. J is TRBJ2-1 and V is TRBV12-3 or TRBV12-4, with D unclear. This CDR3 is 12 amino acids long. The CDR3 protein is CASSPERNGQFF. CDR3 in DNA: TGTGCCAGCAGTCCCGAGAGGAATGGGCAGTTCTTC.

V usage is TRBV20-1 and J usage is TRBJ2-7; TRBD1 might be the D (6 bases). Germline lookup yields CDR1 DFQATT and CDR2 SNEGSKA (reference sequence). The CDR3 length is 17 residues. Trimming took off 0 bases at V and 3 bases at J, with 21 bases between the two ends. CDR3 in DNA: TGCAGTGCTAGAGATAAAGACAGGACCCACCTGATCTACGAGCAGTACTTC. It specifies CSARDKDRTHLIYEQYF.

J is TRBJ2-1 and V is TRBV20-1, with D hard to call. This CDR3 contains 14 residues. V was clipped by 0 bases and J by 5 bases, with 11 bases between them. Germline V gives CDR1 DFQATT, CDR2 SNEGSKA (reference sequence). In DNA, the CDR3 is TGCAGTGCTAGAGATTTGACGGTCCACAATGAGCAGTTCTTC. Translating it yields CSARDLTVHNEQFF.